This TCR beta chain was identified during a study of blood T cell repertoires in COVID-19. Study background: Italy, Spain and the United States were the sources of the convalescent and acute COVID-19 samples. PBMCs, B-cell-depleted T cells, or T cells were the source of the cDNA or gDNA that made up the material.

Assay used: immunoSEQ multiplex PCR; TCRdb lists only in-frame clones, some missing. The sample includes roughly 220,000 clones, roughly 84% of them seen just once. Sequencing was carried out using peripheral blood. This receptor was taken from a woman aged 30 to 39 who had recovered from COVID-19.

The DNA of the CDR3 is TGTGCCAGCAGGGTAAAACCCCCAGTCCCCTACGGGGGAACCCCCCAGCATTTT. As protein: CASRVKPPVPYGGTPQHF. This rearrangement joins TRBV11-2 to TRBJ1-5, with D possibly TRBD1 on 5 matching bases. V shed 6 bases and J shed 10 bases, with 31 bases lying between them. The length of the CDR3 is 18 residues. Germline V CDR1 and CDR2: SGHAT, FQNNGV. Using reference TRBV11-2 and TRBJ1-5 for the parts outside the CDR3, the full variable domain is EAGVAQSPRYKIIEKRQSVAFWCNPISGHATLYWYQQILGQGPKLLIQFQNNGVVDDSQLPKDRFSAERLKGVDSTLKIQPAKLEDSAVYLCASRVKPPVPYGGTPQHFGDGTRLSIL.